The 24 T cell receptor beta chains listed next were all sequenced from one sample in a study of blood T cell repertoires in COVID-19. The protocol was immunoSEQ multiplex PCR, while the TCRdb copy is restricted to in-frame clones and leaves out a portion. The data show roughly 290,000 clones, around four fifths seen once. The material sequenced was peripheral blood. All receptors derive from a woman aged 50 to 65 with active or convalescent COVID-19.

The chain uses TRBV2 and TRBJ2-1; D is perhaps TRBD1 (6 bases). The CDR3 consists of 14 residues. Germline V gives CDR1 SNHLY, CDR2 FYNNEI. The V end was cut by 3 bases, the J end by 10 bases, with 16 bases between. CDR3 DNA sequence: TGTGCCAGCAGTGAGGTGGTGGGGGCAAGCGAGCAGTTCTTC. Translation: CASSEVVGASEQFF.

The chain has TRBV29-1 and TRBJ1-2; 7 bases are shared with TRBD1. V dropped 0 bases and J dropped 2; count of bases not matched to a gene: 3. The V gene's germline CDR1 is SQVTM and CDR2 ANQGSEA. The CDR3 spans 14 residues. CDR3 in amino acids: CSVEDRQGNYGYTF. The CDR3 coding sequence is TGCAGCGTTGAAGACCGACAGGGAAACTATGGCTACACCTTC.

The CDR3 region has the DNA TGTGCCAGCAGTGCGGGTTTAGCGGGTGCCCAAAACATTCAGTACTTC. This translates into CASSAGLAGAQNIQYF. V is TRBV2 and J is TRBJ2-4; 7 bases align to TRBD2. The CDR3 consists of 16 residues. Looked up from germline, CDR1 is SNHLY and CDR2 is FYNNEI. Losses at the gene ends were 4 bases for V and 5 bases for J; bases not matched to a gene: 11.

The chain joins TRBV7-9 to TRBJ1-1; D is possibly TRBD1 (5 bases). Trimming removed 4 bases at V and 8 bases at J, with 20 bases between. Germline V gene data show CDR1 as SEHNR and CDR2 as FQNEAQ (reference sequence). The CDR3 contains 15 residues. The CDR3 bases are TGTGCCAGCAGCTCGACAGTCATGAAGGCCGGCGAAGCTTTCTTT. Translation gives CASSSTVMKAGEAFF.

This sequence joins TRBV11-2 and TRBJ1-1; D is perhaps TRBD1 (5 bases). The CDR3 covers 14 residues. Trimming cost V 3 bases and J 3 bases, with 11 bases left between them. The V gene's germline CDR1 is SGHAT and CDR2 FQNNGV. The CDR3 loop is CASSFYQGDTEAFF. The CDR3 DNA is TGTGCCAGCAGCTTTTATCAAGGGGACACTGAAGCTTTCTTT.

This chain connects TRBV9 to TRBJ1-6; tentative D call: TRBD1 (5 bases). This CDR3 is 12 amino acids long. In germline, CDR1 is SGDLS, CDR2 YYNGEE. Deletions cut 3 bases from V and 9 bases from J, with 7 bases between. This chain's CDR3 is CASSEGVSPLHF. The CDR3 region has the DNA TGTGCCAGCAGCGAAGGGGTTTCACCCCTCCACTTT.

Here the CDR3 DNA reads TGTGCCAGTAGTAAAGGACAGGATCAGCCCCAGCATTTT. Encoded protein: CASSKGQDQPQHF. V gene TRBV19 combines with J gene TRBJ1-5, with 7 bases fitting TRBD1. The CDR3 consists of 13 residues. The J segment lost 5 bases and the V segment lost 4 bases, leaving 2 bases of the junction unmatched. Looked up from germline, CDR1 is LNHDA and CDR2 is SQIVND (reference sequence).

The CDR3 protein is CASGLVGTANNEQFF. The CDR3 DNA reads TGTGCTAGTGGTTTGGTAGGGACTGCTAACAATGAGCAGTTCTTC. This chain uses TRBV12-5 with TRBJ2-1; TRBD2 might be the D (6 bases). The CDR3 covers 15 residues. V was cut by 0 bases and J by 5 bases, with 11 bases left in between. The germline V gene has CDR1 LGHNT and CDR2 FRNRAP. Full variable domain (missing parts from reference TRBV12-5 and TRBJ2-1): DARVTQTPRHKVTEMGQEVTMRCQPILGHNTVFWYRQTMMQGLELLAYFRNRAPLDDSGMPKDRFSAEMPDATLATLKIQPSEPRDSAVYFCASGLVGTANNEQFFGPGTRLTVL.

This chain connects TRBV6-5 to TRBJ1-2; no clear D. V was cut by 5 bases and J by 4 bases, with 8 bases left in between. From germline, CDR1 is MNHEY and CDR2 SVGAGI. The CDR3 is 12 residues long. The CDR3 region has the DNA TGTGCCAGCAGTCCGGAGCCCTATGGCTACACCTTC. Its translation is CASSPEPYGYTF.

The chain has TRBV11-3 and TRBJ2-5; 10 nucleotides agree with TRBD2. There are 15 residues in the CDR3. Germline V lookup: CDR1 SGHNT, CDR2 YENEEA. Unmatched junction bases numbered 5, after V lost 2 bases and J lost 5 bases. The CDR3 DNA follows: TGTGCCAGCAGCTTAAGCGGGAGGGCCGTGGAGACCCAGTACTTC. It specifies CASSLSGRAVETQYF.

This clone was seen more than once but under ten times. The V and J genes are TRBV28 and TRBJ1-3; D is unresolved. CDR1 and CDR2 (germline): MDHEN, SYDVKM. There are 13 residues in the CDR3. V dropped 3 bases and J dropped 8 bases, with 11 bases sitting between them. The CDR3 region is CASSFRLRDTIYF. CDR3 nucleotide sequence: TGTGCCAGCAGTTTCCGACTGAGGGACACCATATATTTT.

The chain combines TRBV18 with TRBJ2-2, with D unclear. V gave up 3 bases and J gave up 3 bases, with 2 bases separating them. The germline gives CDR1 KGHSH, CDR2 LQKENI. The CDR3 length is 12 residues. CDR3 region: CASSPYTGELFF. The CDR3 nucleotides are TGTGCCAGCTCACCCTACACCGGGGAGCTGTTTTTT.

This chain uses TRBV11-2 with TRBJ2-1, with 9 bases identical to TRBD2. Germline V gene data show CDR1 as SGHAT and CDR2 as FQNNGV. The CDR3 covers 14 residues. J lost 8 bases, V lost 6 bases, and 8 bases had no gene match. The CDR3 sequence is CASSGAGGSDEQFF. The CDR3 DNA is TGTGCCAGCAGTGGGGCGGGAGGGTCAGATGAGCAGTTCTTC.

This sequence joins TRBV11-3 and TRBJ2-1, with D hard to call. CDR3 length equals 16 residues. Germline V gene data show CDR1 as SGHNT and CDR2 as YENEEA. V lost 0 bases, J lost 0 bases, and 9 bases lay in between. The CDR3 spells CASSLEGRSSYNEQFF. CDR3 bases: TGTGCCAGCAGCTTAGAGGGTCGGAGCTCCTACAATGAGCAGTTCTTC.

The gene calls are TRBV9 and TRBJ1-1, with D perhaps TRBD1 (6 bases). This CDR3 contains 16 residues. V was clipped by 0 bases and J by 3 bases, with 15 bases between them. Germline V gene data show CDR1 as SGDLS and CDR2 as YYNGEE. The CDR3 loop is CASSVATGQWDTEAFF. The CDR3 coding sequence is TGTGCCAGCAGCGTAGCTACAGGGCAGTGGGACACTGAAGCTTTCTTT.

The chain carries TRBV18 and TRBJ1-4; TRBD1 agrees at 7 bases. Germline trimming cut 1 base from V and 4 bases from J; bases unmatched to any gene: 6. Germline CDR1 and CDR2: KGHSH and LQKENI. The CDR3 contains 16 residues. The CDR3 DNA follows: TGTGCCAGCTCACCACTGAGGGGGCCTATTAATGAAAAACTGTTTTTT. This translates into CASSPLRGPINEKLFF.

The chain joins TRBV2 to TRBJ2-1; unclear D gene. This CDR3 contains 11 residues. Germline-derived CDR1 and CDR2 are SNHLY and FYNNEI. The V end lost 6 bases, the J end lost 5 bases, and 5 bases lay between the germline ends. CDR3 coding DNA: TGTGCCAGCAGGGAGAACAATGAGCAGTTCTTC. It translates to CASRENNEQFF.

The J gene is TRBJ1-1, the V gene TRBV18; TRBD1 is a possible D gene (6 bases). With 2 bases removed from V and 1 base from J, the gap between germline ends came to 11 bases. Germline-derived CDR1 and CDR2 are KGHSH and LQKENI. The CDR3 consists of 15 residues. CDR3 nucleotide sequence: TGTGCCAGCTCACCAACCGGGACACCGAACACTGAAGCTTTCTTT. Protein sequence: CASSPTGTPNTEAFF.

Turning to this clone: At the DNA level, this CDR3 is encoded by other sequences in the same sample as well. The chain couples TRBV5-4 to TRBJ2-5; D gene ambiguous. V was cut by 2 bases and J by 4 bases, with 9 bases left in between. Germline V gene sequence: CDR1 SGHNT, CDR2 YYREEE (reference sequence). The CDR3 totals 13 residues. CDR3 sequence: CASSFRSGETQYF. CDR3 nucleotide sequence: TGTGCCAGCAGCTTTCGTTCGGGAGAGACCCAGTACTTC.

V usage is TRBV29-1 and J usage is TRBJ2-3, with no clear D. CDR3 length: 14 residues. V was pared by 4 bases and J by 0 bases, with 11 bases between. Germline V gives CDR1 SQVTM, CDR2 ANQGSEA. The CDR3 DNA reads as TGCAGCGTTGCTCCCTACCGCAGCACAGATACGCAGTATTTT. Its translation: CSVAPYRSTDTQYF.

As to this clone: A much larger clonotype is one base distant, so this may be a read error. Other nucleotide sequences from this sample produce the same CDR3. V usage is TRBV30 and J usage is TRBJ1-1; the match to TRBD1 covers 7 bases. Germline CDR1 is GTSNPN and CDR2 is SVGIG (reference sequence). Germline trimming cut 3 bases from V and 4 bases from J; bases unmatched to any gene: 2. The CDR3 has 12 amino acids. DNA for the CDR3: TGTGCCTGGAGCGCAGGGGGCACTGAAGCTTTCTTT. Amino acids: CAWSAGGTEAFF.

The CDR3 nucleotides are TGTGCCAGTAGTACCCAACTAGCGGGAGCCACAGATACGCAGTATTTT. Translated, it gives CASSTQLAGATDTQYF. The chain employs TRBV19 and TRBJ2-3, with TRBD2 matching over 11 bases. The CDR3 has 16 residues. Germline V gives CDR1 LNHDA, CDR2 SQIVND (reference sequence). Unmatched junction bases numbered 5, after V lost 4 bases and J lost 2 bases.

In DNA, the CDR3 is TGCGCCAGCAGCTCAGGGCCGAGCAGGGACAATGAGCAGTTCTTC. Its protein product is CASSSGPSRDNEQFF. The chain combines TRBV5-1 with TRBJ2-1; weak D call: TRBD1 (5 bases). The germline gives CDR1 SGHRS, CDR2 YFSETQ. This CDR3 is 15 amino acids long. V shed 3 bases and J shed 5 bases, with 15 bases lying between them.

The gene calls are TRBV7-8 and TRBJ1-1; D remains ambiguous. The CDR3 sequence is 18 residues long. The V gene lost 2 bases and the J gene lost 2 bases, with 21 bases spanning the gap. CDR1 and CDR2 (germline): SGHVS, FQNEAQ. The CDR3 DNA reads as TGTGCCAGCAGCTTATTTGGGTGGGCCAGTGAAAGAAACACTGAAGCTTTCTTT. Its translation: CASSLFGWASERNTEAFF.